A selection of T cell receptor beta chains follows, all from one sample in a study of spatial heterogeneity in lung cancer. In TCRdb, the 5' RACE reads were re-called with MiXCR into one record per CDR3 protein. The sample contains 20,000 to 25,000 distinct CDR3 sequences, roughly 8.6% of which appear only once. The sample was lung tumor tissue, taken at surgery. These receptor sequences come from a male donor with early-stage non-small cell lung cancer. The CDR3 runs from the conserved cysteine through the conserved F or W. D genes are given only for firm matches. Clone size is not always given. Where it is, it says once, few, many or a class for expanded clones.

D,V,size,J,DNA,CDR3
TRBD2,TRBV7-8,few,TRBJ2-5,TGTGCCAGCAGCTTAGCAGGACTAGCGGGGGCCCAAGAGACCCAGTACTTC,CASSLAGLAGAQETQYF
-,TRBV7-2,many,TRBJ2-3,TGTGCCAGCAGCTTACAGGGAATGTCCACAGATACGCAGTATTTT,CASSLQGMSTDTQYF
-,TRBV10-3,many,TRBJ2-7,TGTGCCATCAGAAAGGCAGGGAACTACGAGCAGTACTTC,CAIRKAGNYEQYF
-,TRBV20-1,many,TRBJ1-6,TGCAGTGCTAGAGATATTACAGGCCGTAATTCACCCCTCCACTTT,CSARDITGRNSPLHF
-,TRBV28,-,TRBJ1-4,TGTGCCAGCAGAAGACAGGCCAGGGCACTGGGAAAACTGTTTTTT,CASRRQARALGKLFF
-,TRBV15,many,TRBJ2-5,TGTGCCACCAGCAGAGATCAGGGCAGGGAGGCCCAGTACTTC,CATSRDQGREAQYF
TRBD2,TRBV5-1,few,TRBJ2-1,TGCGCCAGCAGCCCCCCCCTAGCGGGGGGAATTAGTGAGCAGTTCTTC,CASSPPLAGGISEQFF
-,TRBV6-2/TRBV6-3,many,TRBJ2-7,TGTGCCAGCAGTTACTCAGGCAGATCCCCCGAGCAGTACTTC,CASSYSGRSPEQYF
-,TRBV3-1,few,TRBJ2-5,TGTGCCAGCAGCCAAGGTTGGACCTGGTACTTC,CASSQGWTWYF
-,TRBV12-3/TRBV12-4,-,TRBJ1-5,TGTGCCAGCAGTTTAGCGGGGCGAAATCAGCCCCAGCATTTT,CASSLAGRNQPQHF
-,TRBV6-1,few,TRBJ2-2,TGTGCCAGCAGACTAGAACAGGGAGGGTCCGGGGAGCTGTTTTTT,CASRLEQGGSGELFF
-,TRBV20-1,few,TRBJ2-1,TGCAGTGCTAACCGCTTGGGGGAATACAATGAGCAGTTCTTC,CSANRLGEYNEQFF
-,TRBV2,many,TRBJ2-2,TGTGCCAGCCGAGGGGGGGGCACCGGGGAGCTGTTTTTT,CASRGGGTGELFF
-,TRBV12-3/TRBV12-4,-,TRBJ1-2,TGTGCCAGCAATCTCCGGGGTGTGGGTTCAGCTAACTATGGCTACACCTTC,CASNLRGVGSANYGYTF
-,TRBV7-2,many,TRBJ1-1,TGTGCCAGCAGCTTAATGGCGGCATCGGCTGAAGCTTTCTTT,CASSLMAASAEAFF
-,TRBV10-3,many,TRBJ1-5,TGTGCCATCAGTGGTGCGGGACTTTCTAGCAATCAGCCCCAGCATTTT,CAISGAGLSSNQPQHF
-,TRBV6-5,-,TRBJ2-2,TGTGCCAGCAGTTACTACAGGGTCGGCAGGGGGGAGCTGTTTTTT,CASSYYRVGRGELFF
-,TRBV6-5,-,TRBJ2-3,TGTGCCAGCAGATCTACAGGCACAGATACGCAGTATTTT,CASRSTGTDTQYF
TRBD1,TRBV9,few,TRBJ2-2,TGTGCCAGCAGCGGGGACAGTTACACCGGGGAGCTGTTTTTT,CASSGDSYTGELFF
-,TRBV20-1,-,TRBJ1-5,TGCAGTGCTACCACCGAGGGAAAGCCCCAGCATTTT,CSATTEGKPQHF
-,TRBV20-1,-,TRBJ2-5,TGCGGGGGGTTGAAGCAAGAGACCCAGTACTTC,CGGLKQETQYF
TRBD1,TRBV9,many,TRBJ1-2,TGTGCCAGCAGCGGGGTACCGGTCACAGGGGCCGACACCTATGGCTACACCTTC,CASSGVPVTGADTYGYTF
-,TRBV2,many,TRBJ1-5,TGTGCCAGCAGTACCCAGGGACCAAATCAGCCCCAGCATTTT,CASSTQGPNQPQHF
TRBD1,TRBV3-1,many,TRBJ1-5,TGTGCCAGCAGCCCTACAGGGGGCTTGGATCAGCCCCAGCATTTT,CASSPTGGLDQPQHF
-,TRBV11-1,few,TRBJ2-7,TGTGCCAGCAGCTTCAGACGCGAGCAGTACTTC,CASSFRREQYF
TRBD1,TRBV7-2,-,TRBJ2-1,TGTGCCAGCAGCCGAGCACAGGGGTTTCCTGAGCAGTTCTTC,CASSRAQGFPEQFF
-,TRBV7-2,medium-sized,TRBJ1-5,TGTGCCAGCAGCAACGGACAGACCTATAGCAATCAGCCCCAGCATTTT,CASSNGQTYSNQPQHF
-,TRBV20-1,few,TRBJ2-3,TGCAGTGCTAGAGTAGCGACAGATACGCAGTATTTT,CSARVATDTQYF
TRBD1,TRBV10-3,many,TRBJ2-4,TGTGCCATCAGTAGCCCAGGACAGGGTATAAACATTCAGTACTTC,CAISSPGQGINIQYF
-,TRBV14,many,TRBJ1-1,TGTGCCAGCAGCCAAGATCTGACAACGAACACTGAAGCTTTCTTT,CASSQDLTTNTEAFF
TRBD1,TRBV7-2,many,TRBJ2-5,TGTGCCAGCAGCCCCCGGGGACAGATCGGAGGAGAGACCCAGTACTTC,CASSPRGQIGGETQYF
-,TRBV28,many,TRBJ1-6,TGTGCCAGCAGTTCCCCACGAAGGCTCCACTTT,CASSSPRRLHF
-,TRBV28,medium-sized,TRBJ1-1,TGTGCCAGCAGTTTGACGAACCCGGACACTGAAGCTTTCTTT,CASSLTNPDTEAFF
-,TRBV10-3,-,TRBJ2-5,TGTGCCATCAGTGACTGGGGAGCTAGGGAGACCCAGTACTTC,CAISDWGARETQYF
TRBD1,TRBV29-1,-,TRBJ2-1,TGCGCCGGACAGGGGTCCTACAATGAGCAGTTCTTC,CAGQGSYNEQFF
TRBD1,TRBV7-3,few,TRBJ2-1,TGTGCCAGCAGCTCCGTACAGGGGACCTACAATGAGCAGTTCTTC,CASSSVQGTYNEQFF
-,TRBV7-2,many,TRBJ1-5,TGTGCCAGCAGCCCGACAGGCTTGAAACAGCCCCAGCATTTT,CASSPTGLKQPQHF
-,TRBV20-1,many,TRBJ1-1,TGCAGTGCTAGAGAGACGGGAGGGGCGAGCACTGAAGCTTTCTTT,CSARETGGASTEAFF
-,TRBV7-8,many,TRBJ1-2,TGTGCCAGCAGCTTCCGGGACCCCTGGTTCTTGGATGGCTACACCTTC,CASSFRDPWFLDGYTF
TRBD2,TRBV20-1,many,TRBJ2-7,TGCAGTGCCCGACTAGCGGGAGGATCCTACGAGCAGTACTTC,CSARLAGGSYEQYF
-,TRBV19,few,TRBJ1-5,TGTGCCAGTAGTAAGGGTCAGTTTTATAGCAATCAGCCCCAGCATTTT,CASSKGQFYSNQPQHF
-,TRBV7-2,-,TRBJ2-4,TGTGCCAGCAGCTTGGCCCTGACTAGGAGGGACATTCAGTACTTC,CASSLALTRRDIQYF
TRBD2,TRBV5-1,many,TRBJ2-1,TGCGCCAGCAGCTTGTCAGGTACTAGCGCTGGCAATGAGCAGTTCTTC,CASSLSGTSAGNEQFF
-,TRBV28,large,TRBJ2-5,TGTGCCAGCAGTTCCCGCCTCAGGGTGGGCGAGACCCAGTACTTC,CASSSRLRVGETQYF
TRBD1,TRBV7-9,many,TRBJ1-1,TGTGCCAGCAGCGCATGGGACAGAAGGAACACTGAAGCTTTCTTT,CASSAWDRRNTEAFF
TRBD1,TRBV5-5,-,TRBJ2-1,TGTGCCAGCAGCTTACAGGGGTCCCGCTACAATGAGCAGTTCTTC,CASSLQGSRYNEQFF
-,TRBV25-1,-,TRBJ2-3,TGTGCCAGCAGTGGCACTGGCACAGATACGCAGTATTTT,CASSGTGTDTQYF
-,TRBV20-1,few,TRBJ1-2,TGCAGTGCTAGAGATGTCGGGGGAGTGGAGTATGGCTACACCTTC,CSARDVGGVEYGYTF
TRBD1,TRBV18,-,TRBJ2-2,TGTGCCAGCTCACCATCCGGGACAGGGGACACCGGGGAGCTGTTTTTT,CASSPSGTGDTGELFF
-,TRBV19,-,TRBJ1-4,TGTGCCAGTAGTCTTACAGGGACTAATGAAAAACTGTTTTTT,CASSLTGTNEKLFF
-,TRBV27,-,TRBJ2-1,TGTGCCAGCACTTATTCAGGGGCGAGGGTTGAGCAGTTCTTC,CASTYSGARVEQFF
-,TRBV30,-,TRBJ1-1,TGTGCCCGGAGTAGCGATCCGGGCACTGAAGCTTTCTTT,CARSSDPGTEAFF
-,TRBV7-2,many,TRBJ2-1,TGTGCCAGCAGCGAATTATCCTACAATGAGCAGTTCTTC,CASSELSYNEQFF